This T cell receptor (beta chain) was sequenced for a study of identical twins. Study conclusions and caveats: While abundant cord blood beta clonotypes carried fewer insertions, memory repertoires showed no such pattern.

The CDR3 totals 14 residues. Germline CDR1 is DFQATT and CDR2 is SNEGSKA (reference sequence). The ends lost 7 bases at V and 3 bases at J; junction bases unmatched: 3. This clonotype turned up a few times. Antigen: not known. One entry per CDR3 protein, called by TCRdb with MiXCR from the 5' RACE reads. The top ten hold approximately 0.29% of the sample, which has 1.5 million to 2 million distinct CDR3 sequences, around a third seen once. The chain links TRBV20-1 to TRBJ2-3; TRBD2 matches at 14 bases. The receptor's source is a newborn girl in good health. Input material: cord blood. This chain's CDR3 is CSGGLAGGTDTQYF. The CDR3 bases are TGCAGTGGCGGACTAGCGGGGGGAACAGATACGCAGTATTTT.